Listed below are T cell receptor beta chains from one sample, sequenced in a study of blood T cells in healthy people across ages. One entry per CDR3 protein, called by TCRdb with MiXCR from the 5' RACE reads. The data show about 1.8 million distinct CDR3 sequences, roughly 50% seen once. The material sequenced was blood. The receptors originated from a woman in her thirties or forties in good health. Both conserved end residues are part of each CDR3. Fields, in order: D gene, J gene, clone size, V gene, CDR3 DNA, CDR3 protein. A D gene is named only where the DNA matches it firmly. Some rows have no size entry. The others give once, few or many, or a class for an expanded clone.

TRBD2 TRBJ2-5 . TRBV7-6 TGTGCCAGCAGGGCTAGCGGGGGCCCTGCGACCCAGTACTTC CASRASGGPATQYF
TRBD1 TRBJ2-3 . TRBV19 TGTGCCAGTAGTATTGGGACAGGGAATGCGCAGTATTTT CASSIGTGNAQYF
TRBD2 TRBJ2-1 few TRBV7-9 TGTGCCAGCAGTCGGCTAGCGGGGGGGGAATACAATGAGCAGTTCTTC CASSRLAGGEYNEQFF
. TRBJ2-1 . TRBV4-1 TGCGCCAGCAGCCAAGATAAAAGGGAGCAGTTCTTC CASSQDKREQFF
TRBD1 TRBJ2-1 . TRBV10-3 TGTGCCATCAGTGCCAATAATGGGGGACAGCGTAACAATGAGCAGTTCTTC CAISANNGGQRNNEQFF
. TRBJ2-1 . TRBV20-1 TGCAGTGCTAGAGATCTTGCGGGTGATTTCAATGAGCAGTTCTTC CSARDLAGDFNEQFF
. TRBJ2-5 . TRBV5-1 TGCGCCAGCAGCGCACAGGGAAAAGAGACCCAGTACTTC CASSAQGKETQYF
. TRBJ2-7 . TRBV25-1 TGTGCCAGCAGGGCGGCGCGGACTCCGTATGAGCAGTACTTC CASRAARTPYEQYF
TRBD2 TRBJ2-7 . TRBV4-3 TGCGCCAGCAGCCAGGGTAAGGGCTCGAACGGGGGGGCCTACGAGCAGTACTTC CASSQGKGSNGGAYEQYF
. TRBJ2-3 . TRBV12-3/TRBV12-4 TGTGCCAGCAGTTTAGGCAGAGGGAGCACAGATATGCAGTATTTT CASSLGRGSTDMQYF
. TRBJ1-2 . TRBV12-3/TRBV12-4 TGTGCCAGCAGTTTAATGGGGGGCTATGGCTACACCTTC CASSLMGGYGYTF
TRBD1 TRBJ1-6 few TRBV4-1 TGCGCCAGCAGCCTCCGGACAGGGGCGGGGTCACCCCTCCACTTT CASSLRTGAGSPLHF
. TRBJ2-7 . TRBV21-1 TGTGCCAGGGAGGGGTTGGTTGTATTCCGCGAGCAGTACTTC CAREGLVVFREQYF
. TRBJ2-5 . TRBV20-1 TGCAGTGCCGCTAGGCAGAGGGAGACCCAGTACTTC CSAARQRETQYF